The clone carrying this T cell receptor beta chain appeared a few times. Its antigen remains unknown. The data were obtained in a study of blood T cells in healthy people across ages. General study findings and limits: Long-lived donors had more naive CD4+ cells and higher diversity than aged donors. Age showed a roughly linear inverse relationship with TCR beta diversity per million T cells.

A second PCR of 7 to 11 cycles used a sample-barcoded 5' primer and a J-beta primer mix. TCRdb used MiXCR to reprocess the 5' RACE reads, holding one entry per CDR3 protein. The sample carries 1 million to 1.2 million distinct CDR3 sequences, more than 30% recorded once. Trimming stripped 8 bases from V and 5 bases from J, with 13 bases between. This CDR3 region has 13 residues. The TCR originated in a man aged 18 to 35 in good health. This chain joins TRBV12-3 or TRBV12-4 and TRBJ2-1, with D possibly being TRBD2 (6 bases). Sequences were obtained from blood. The CDR3 coding sequence is TGTGCCAGCCTCAGGACTACTAACAATGAGCAGTTCTTC. Its protein product is CASLRTTNNEQFF.